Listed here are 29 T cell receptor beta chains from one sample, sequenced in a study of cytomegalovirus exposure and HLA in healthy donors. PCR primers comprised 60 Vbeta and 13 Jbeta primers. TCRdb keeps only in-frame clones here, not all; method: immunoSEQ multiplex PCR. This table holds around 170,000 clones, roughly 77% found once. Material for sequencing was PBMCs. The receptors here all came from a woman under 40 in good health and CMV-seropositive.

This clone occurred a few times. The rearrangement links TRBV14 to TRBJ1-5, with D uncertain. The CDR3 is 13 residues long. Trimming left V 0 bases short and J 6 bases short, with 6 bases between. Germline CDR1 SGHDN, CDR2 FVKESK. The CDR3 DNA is TGTGCCAGCAGCCAAGACCTAGGTCAGCCCCAGCATTTT. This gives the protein CASSQDLGQPQHF.

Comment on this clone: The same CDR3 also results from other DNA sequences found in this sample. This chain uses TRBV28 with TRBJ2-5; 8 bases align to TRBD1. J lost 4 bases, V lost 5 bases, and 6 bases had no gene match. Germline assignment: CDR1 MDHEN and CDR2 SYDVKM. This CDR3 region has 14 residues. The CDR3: CASSRGQGRETQYF. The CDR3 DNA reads TGTGCCAGCAGTCGCGGACAGGGACGAGAGACCCAGTACTTC.

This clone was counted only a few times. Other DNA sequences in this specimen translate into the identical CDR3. CDR3 amino acids: CASRGTSGGIGELFF. The CDR3 DNA is TGTGCCAGCAGGGGGACTAGCGGGGGGATCGGGGAGCTGTTTTTT. The chain carries TRBV6-1 and TRBJ2-2; 15 bases agree with TRBD2. V shed 6 bases and J 7 bases; nucleotides not matched to a gene: 3. This CDR3 region has 15 residues. In germline, CDR1 is MNHNS, CDR2 SASEGT.

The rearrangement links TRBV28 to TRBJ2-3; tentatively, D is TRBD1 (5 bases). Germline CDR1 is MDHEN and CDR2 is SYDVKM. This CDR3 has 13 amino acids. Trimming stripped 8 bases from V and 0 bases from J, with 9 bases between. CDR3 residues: CASVRGSTDTQYF. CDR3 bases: TGTGCCAGCGTTAGGGGTAGCACAGATACGCAGTATTTT.

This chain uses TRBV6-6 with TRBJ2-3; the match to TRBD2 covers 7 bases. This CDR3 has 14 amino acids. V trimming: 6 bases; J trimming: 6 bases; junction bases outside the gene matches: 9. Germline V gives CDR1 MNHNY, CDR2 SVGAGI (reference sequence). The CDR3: CASSTSGARDTQYF. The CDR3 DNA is TGTGCCAGCAGCACCAGCGGGGCCCGGGATACGCAGTATTTT.

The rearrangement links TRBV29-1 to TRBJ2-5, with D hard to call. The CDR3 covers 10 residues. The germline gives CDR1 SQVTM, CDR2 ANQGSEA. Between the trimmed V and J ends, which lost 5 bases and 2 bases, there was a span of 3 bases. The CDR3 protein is CSVSQETQYF. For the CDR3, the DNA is TGCAGCGTTTCACAAGAGACCCAGTACTTC.

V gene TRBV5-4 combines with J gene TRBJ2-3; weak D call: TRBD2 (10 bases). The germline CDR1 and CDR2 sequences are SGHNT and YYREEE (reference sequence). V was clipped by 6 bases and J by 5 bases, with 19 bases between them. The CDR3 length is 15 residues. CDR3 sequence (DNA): TGTGCCAGCAACGAGCGGGGGGGACAGGGAGATACGCAGTATTTT. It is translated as CASNERGGQGDTQYF.

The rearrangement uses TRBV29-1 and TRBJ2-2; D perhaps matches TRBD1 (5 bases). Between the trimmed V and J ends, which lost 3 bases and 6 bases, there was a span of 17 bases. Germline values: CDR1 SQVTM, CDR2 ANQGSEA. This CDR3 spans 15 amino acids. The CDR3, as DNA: TGCAGCGTTGAGGAGCTAGGGGTAGTGCCCGGGGAGCTGTTTTTT. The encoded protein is CSVEELGVVPGELFF.

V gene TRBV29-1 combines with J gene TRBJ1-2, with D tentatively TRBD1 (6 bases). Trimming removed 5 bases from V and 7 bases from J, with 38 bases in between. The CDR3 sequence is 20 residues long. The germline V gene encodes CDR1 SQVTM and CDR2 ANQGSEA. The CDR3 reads CSVFPGGATGPHREGGGYTF. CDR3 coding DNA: TGCAGCGTTTTCCCTGGTGGGGCGACAGGTCCCCATAGGGAGGGAGGTGGCTACACCTTC.

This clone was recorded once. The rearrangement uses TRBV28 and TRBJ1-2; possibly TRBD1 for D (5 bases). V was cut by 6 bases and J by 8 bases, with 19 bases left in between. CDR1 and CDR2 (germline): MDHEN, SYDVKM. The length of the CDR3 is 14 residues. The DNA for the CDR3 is TGTGCCAGCAGCGAAAGGGGCAGGGATGGCGGCTACACCTTC. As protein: CASSERGRDGGYTF.

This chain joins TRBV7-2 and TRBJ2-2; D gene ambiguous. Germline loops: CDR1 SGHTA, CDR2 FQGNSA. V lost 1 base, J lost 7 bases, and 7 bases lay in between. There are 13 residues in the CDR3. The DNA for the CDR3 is TGTGCCAGCAGCTTAGTTCACGGCGGGGAGCTGTTTTTT. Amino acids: CASSLVHGGELFF.

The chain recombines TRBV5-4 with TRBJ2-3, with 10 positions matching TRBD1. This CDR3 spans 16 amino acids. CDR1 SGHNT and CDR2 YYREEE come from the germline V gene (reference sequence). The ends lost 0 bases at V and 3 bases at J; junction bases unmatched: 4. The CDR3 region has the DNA TGTGCCAGCAGCTTGGTAAGGGGACAGGGGACAGATACGCAGTATTTT. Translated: CASSLVRGQGTDTQYF.

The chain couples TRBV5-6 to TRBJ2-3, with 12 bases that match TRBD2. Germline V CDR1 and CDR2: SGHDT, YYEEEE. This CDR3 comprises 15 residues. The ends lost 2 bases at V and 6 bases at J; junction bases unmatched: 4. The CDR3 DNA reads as TGTGCCAGCAGCTTAACTAGCGGGGGGCGTGATACGCAGTATTTT. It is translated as CASSLTSGGRDTQYF. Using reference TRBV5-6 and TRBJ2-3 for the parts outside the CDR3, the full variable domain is DAGVTQSPTHLIKTRGQQVTLRCSPKSGHDTVSWYQQALGQGPQFIFQYYEEEERQRGNFPDRFSGHQFPNYSSELNVNALLLGDSALYLCASSLTSGGRDTQYFGPGTRLTVL.

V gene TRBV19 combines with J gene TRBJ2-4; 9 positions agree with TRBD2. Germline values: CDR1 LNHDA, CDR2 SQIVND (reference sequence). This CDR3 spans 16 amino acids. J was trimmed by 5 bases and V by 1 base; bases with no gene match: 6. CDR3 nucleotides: TGTGCCAGTAGTATAGCGGGTAGCGGGGGACAAAACATTCAGTACTTC. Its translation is CASSIAGSGGQNIQYF.

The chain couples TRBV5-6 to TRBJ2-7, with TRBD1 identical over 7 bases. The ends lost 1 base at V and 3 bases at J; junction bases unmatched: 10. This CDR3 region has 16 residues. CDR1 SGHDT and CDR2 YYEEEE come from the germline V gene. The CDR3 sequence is CASSLTPTGMNYEQYF. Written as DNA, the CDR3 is TGTGCCAGCAGCTTGACCCCGACAGGGATGAACTACGAGCAGTACTTC.

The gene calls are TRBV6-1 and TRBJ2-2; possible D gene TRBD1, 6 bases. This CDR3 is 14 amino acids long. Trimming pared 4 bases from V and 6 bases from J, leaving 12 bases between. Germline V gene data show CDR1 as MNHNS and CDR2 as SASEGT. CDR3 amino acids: CASSVSGTPGELFF. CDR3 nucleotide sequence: TGTGCCAGCAGTGTCTCAGGGACACCCGGGGAGCTGTTTTTT.

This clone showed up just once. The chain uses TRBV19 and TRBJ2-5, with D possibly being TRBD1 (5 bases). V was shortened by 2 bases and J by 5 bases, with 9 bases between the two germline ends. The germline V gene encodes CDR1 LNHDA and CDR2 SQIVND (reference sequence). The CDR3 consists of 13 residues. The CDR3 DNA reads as TGTGCCAGTAGTATACAGGGTGGGGAGACCCAGTACTTC. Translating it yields CASSIQGGETQYF.

The CDR3 sequence: CASSQAGRDGGQYF. Here the CDR3 DNA reads TGTGCCAGCAGCCAAGCCGGGAGGGATGGAGGGCAGTACTTC. The rearrangement uses TRBV4-2 and TRBJ2-7; TRBD2 agrees at 8 bases. Unmatched junction bases numbered 8, after V lost 1 base and J lost 9 bases. The CDR3 has 14 amino acids. The germline CDR1 and CDR2 sequences are LGHNA and YNFKEQ.

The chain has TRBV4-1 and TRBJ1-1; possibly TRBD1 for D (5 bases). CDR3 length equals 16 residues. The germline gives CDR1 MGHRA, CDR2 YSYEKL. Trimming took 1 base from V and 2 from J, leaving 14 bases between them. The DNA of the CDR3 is TGCGCCAGCAGCCAAGTAGGGAGGACACGCAACACTGAAGCTTTCTTT. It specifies CASSQVGRTRNTEAFF.

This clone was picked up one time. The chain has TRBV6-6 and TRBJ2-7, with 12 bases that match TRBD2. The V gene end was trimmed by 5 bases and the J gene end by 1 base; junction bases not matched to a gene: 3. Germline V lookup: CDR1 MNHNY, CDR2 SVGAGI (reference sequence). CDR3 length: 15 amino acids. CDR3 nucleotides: TGTGCCAGCAGTCACCTAGCGGGGGGGTCCTACGAGCAGTACTTC. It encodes CASSHLAGGSYEQYF.

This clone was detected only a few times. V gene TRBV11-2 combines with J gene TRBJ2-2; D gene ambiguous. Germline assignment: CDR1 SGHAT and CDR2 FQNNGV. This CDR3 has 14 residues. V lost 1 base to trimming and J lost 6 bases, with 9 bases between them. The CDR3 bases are TGTGCCAGCAGCTTAGTGAGTGGAGCCGGGGAGCTGTTTTTT. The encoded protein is CASSLVSGAGELFF.

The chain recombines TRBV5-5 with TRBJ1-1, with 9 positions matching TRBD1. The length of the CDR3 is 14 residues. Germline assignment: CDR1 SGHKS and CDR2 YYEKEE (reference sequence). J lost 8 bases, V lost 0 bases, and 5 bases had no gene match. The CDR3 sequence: CASSLGRTGAEAFF. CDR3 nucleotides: TGTGCCAGCAGCTTGGGTCGGACAGGGGCCGAAGCTTTCTTT.

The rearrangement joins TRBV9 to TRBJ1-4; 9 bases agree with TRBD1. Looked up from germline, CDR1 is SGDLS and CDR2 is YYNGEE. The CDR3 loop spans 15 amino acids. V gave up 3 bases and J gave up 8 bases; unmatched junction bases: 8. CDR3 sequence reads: CASSETQGAWEKLFF. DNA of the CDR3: TGTGCCAGCAGCGAGACACAGGGGGCGTGGGAAAAACTGTTTTTT. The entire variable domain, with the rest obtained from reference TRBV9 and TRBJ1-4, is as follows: DSGVTQTPKHLITATGQRVTLRCSPRSGDLSVYWYQQSLDQGLQFLIQYYNGEERAKGNILERFSAQQFPDLHSELNLSSLELGDSALYFCASSETQGAWEKLFFGSGTQLSVL.

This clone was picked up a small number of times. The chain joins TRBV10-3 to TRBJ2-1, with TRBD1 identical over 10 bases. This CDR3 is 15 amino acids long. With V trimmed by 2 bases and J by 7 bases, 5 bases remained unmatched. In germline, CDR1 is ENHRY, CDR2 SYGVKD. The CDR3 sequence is CAISERQGAGNEQFF. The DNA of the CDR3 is TGTGCCATCAGTGAGAGACAGGGGGCCGGTAATGAGCAGTTCTTC.

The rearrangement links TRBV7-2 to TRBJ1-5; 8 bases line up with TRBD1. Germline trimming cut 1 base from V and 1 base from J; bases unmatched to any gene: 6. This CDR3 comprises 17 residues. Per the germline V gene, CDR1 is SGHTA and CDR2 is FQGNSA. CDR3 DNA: TGTGCCAGCAGCTTAGGCCAGGGGGCCCACAGCAATCAGCCCCAGCATTTT. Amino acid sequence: CASSLGQGAHSNQPQHF.

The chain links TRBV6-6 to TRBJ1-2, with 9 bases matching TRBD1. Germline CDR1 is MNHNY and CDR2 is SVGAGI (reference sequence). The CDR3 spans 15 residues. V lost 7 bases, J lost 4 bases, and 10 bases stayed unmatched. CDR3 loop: CASIPGQGRLYGYTF. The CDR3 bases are TGTGCCAGCATCCCCGGACAGGGGAGACTCTATGGCTACACCTTC.

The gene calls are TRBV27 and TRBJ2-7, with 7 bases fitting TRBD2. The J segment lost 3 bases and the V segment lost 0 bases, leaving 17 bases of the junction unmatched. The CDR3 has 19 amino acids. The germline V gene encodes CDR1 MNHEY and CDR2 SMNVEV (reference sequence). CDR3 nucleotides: TGTGCCAGCAGTTTATCGGGGGGTTTACAAAACGGGGGGTTCTACGAGCAGTACTTC. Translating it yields CASSLSGGLQNGGFYEQYF.

The CDR3 DNA sequence: TGTGCCAGCACCTCCCGGGATACGCAGTATTTT. Protein sequence: CASTSRDTQYF. The chain is built from TRBV28 and TRBJ2-3; D is unresolved. V was trimmed by 7 bases and J by 6 bases, leaving 8 bases between them. Germline CDR1 and CDR2: MDHEN and SYDVKM. This CDR3 comprises 11 residues.

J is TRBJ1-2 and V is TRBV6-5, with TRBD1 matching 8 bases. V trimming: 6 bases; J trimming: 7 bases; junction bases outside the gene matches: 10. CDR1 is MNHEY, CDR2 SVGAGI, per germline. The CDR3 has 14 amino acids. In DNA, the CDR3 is TGTGCCAGCAGCCTCGGACAGGGCCCTGGTGGCTACACCTTC. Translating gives CASSLGQGPGGYTF.